This T cell receptor beta chain stems from a study of PD-1 blockade in mismatch repair-deficient tumors. Germline V gene lookup returns CDR1 SGHNT and CDR2 YENEEA. Trimming at V came to 3 bases and at J to 4 bases, leaving 4 bases not matched to a gene. CDR3 length equals 15 residues. Some clones are missing from TCRdb's copy, which holds only in-frame ones; the method was immunoSEQ multiplex PCR. There are 65,000 to 80,000 clones in the sample; almost 80% occur only once, and roughly 6% lies in the top ten. This clone has just a few counts. The V and J genes are TRBV11-3 and TRBJ1-2, with 11 bases that match TRBD1. The material was peripheral blood, obtained 2 weeks after starting pembrolizumab. This TCR was recovered from an adult with mismatch repair-deficient cancer. The CDR3 DNA sequence: TGTGCCAGCAGCTTCCGGACAGGGGGCGGCTATGGCTACACCTTC. This encodes CASSFRTGGGYGYTF.